This T cell receptor beta chain derives from a study of shared clonotypes between healthy human individuals. Study information: Each donor's CD4 naive and CD4 memory cells filled three plates apiece, CD8 naive two, and CD8 memory one.

TCRdb's copy holds only in-frame clones and misses some; the assay was immunoSEQ multiplex PCR. The sample holds fewer than 1.8 million clones, approximately 98.5% seen once. Trimming took 6 bases from V and 5 from J, leaving 14 bases between them. The CDR3 is made up of 14 amino acids. The germline CDR1 and CDR2 sequences are SNHLY and FYNNEI. The rearrangement links TRBV2 to TRBJ1-5, with a possible D match to TRBD1 (5 bases). This receptor was taken from a man aged 30 to 45 in good health. Sequenced: naive CD4+ T cells sorted from blood. Subset reported: CD45RA+ positively selected. The CDR3 bases are TGTGCCAGCAGAGGGACCCCCTGGGATCAGCCCCAGCATTTT. Translated: CASRGTPWDQPQHF.